These 25 T cell receptor beta chains were sequenced from one sample in a study of T cells in Graves' hyperthyroidism and ophthalmopathy. It was RNA transcripts that yielded the amplified TCR beta CDR3 regions. RT-PCR in the first round (using the HTBI primer set) targeted the TCR CDR3. Each CDR3 protein is one row after TCRdb ran MiXCR on the multiplex PCR reads. The repertoire includes about 250,000 distinct CDR3 sequences, approximately 25% of them detected once, and approximately 35% sits in the top ten. The source material was blood. The receptors originated from a woman aged 40 to 50 with Graves' ophthalmopathy.

This clonotype came up many times. The V call is TRBV28, the J call TRBJ1-2, with D unclear. This CDR3 comprises 12 residues. The germline V gene has CDR1 MDHEN and CDR2 SYDVKM. Between the trimmed V and J ends, which lost 9 bases and 3 bases, there was a span of 11 bases. CDR3 protein: CASGTVYYGYTF. As DNA, the CDR3 is TGTGCCAGTGGAACAGTCTACTATGGCTACACCTTC.

This clonotype was seen at least ten times. This chain links TRBV10-2 with TRBJ1-1; D is unresolved. Germline lookup yields CDR1 WSHSY and CDR2 SAAADI. This CDR3 is 12 amino acids long. The V end was cut by 5 bases, the J end by 7 bases, with 11 bases between. The CDR3 region is CASSYVAGEAFF. The CDR3 DNA reads as TGCGCCAGCAGTTACGTCGCCGGTGAAGCTTTCTTT.

The V call is TRBV4-2, the J call TRBJ2-6; a possible D gene is TRBD2 (5 bases). Germline V CDR1 and CDR2: LGHNA, YNFKEQ. V gave up 7 bases and J gave up 4 bases, with 20 bases separating them. The CDR3 is made up of 17 amino acids. The CDR3 region is CASTEPGSSLGANVLTF. The DNA of the CDR3 is TGTGCCAGCACCGAGCCGGGATCTTCCCTCGGGGCCAACGTCCTGACTTTC.

There are a few counts of this clonotype. The chain recombines TRBV12-3 or TRBV12-4 with TRBJ1-2, with TRBD1 as a possible D gene (6 bases). Trimming stripped 10 bases from V and 1 base from J, with 13 bases between. The CDR3 spans 13 residues. CDR3 amino acids: CAIGGGLNYGYTF. The DNA for the CDR3 is TGTGCCATTGGGGGGGGGCTTAACTATGGCTACACCTTC.

The rearrangement links TRBV4-3 to TRBJ1-1; tentatively, D is TRBD1 (5 bases). The CDR3 length is 15 residues. In germline, CDR1 is LGHNA, CDR2 YSLEER. Trimming stripped 0 bases from V and 2 bases from J, with 10 bases between. The CDR3: CASSQETRVNTEAFF. The CDR3 nucleotides read TGCGCCAGCAGCCAAGAGACCAGGGTCAACACTGAAGCTTTCTTT.

This chain joins TRBV6-1 and TRBJ1-6; the match to TRBD1 covers 7 bases. CDR1 and CDR2 from the germline V gene are MNHNS and SASEGT. There are 14 residues in the CDR3. V lost 6 bases, J lost 6 bases, and 5 bases stayed unmatched. CDR3 nucleotides: TGTGCCAGCAGAACGGGACAGTCTAATTCACCCCTCCACTTT. Protein: CASRTGQSNSPLHF.

There are many counts of this clonotype. CDR3 sequence reads: CASSWAGTGTGELFF. DNA for the CDR3: TGCGCCAGCAGCTGGGCCGGGACAGGCACCGGGGAGCTGTTTTTT. The chain employs TRBV5-1 and TRBJ2-2; TRBD1 agrees at 8 bases. Germline values: CDR1 SGHRS, CDR2 YFSETQ. Losses at the gene ends were 3 bases for V and 4 bases for J; bases not matched to a gene: 5. CDR3 size: 15 residues.

The chain couples TRBV6-1 to TRBJ2-5; maybe TRBD2 (6 bases). The CDR3 loop spans 15 amino acids. Germline-derived CDR1 and CDR2 are MNHNS and SASEGT. V lost 7 bases and J 5 bases, leaving 20 bases between the germline ends. The CDR3 region has the DNA TGTGCCAGCACTGGGTCCCTGGGGAGGCCCGAGACCCAGTACTTC. This codes for CASTGSLGRPETQYF.

This clonotype was detected many times. The CDR3 DNA follows: TGTGCCAGCAGCCGGACTAGCGGGGCCTCCTACGAGCAGTACTTC. Amino acid sequence: CASSRTSGASYEQYF. The chain links TRBV9 to TRBJ2-7; 12 nucleotides align to TRBD2. There are 15 residues in the CDR3. J was trimmed by 0 bases and V by 4 bases; bases with no gene match: 2. Germline V lookup: CDR1 SGDLS, CDR2 YYNGEE.

This clonotype was found many times. This rearrangement joins TRBV6-5 to TRBJ2-2; D is unresolved. Trimming removed 0 bases from V and 3 bases from J, with 8 bases in between. Per germline, CDR1 MNHEY and CDR2 SVGAGI. The CDR3 is 15 amino acids. Written as DNA, the CDR3 is TGTGCCAGCAGTTACTCGGGCTGGCACACCGGGGAGCTGTTTTTT. Encoded protein: CASSYSGWHTGELFF.

This clonotype was observed many times. A much more abundant neighbour one base away suggests this may be a read error. The rearrangement links TRBV11-2 to TRBJ1-6; TRBD1 might be the D (5 bases). CDR1 is SGHAT and CDR2 is FQNNGV in the germline V gene. V lost 4 bases and J lost 11, with 21 bases in between. The CDR3 contains 16 residues. The CDR3 here is CASSWRGTSGNPPLHF. CDR3 in DNA: TGTGCCAGCAGCTGGAGGGGCACGAGCGGGAATCCACCCCTCCACTTT.

The sample holds a few counts of this clonotype. This sequence joins TRBV6-1 and TRBJ1-5; D may be TRBD1 (6 bases). Germline lookup yields CDR1 MNHNS and CDR2 SASEGT. The CDR3 has 14 residues. Trimming stripped 2 bases from V and 7 bases from J, with 12 bases between. DNA of the CDR3: TGTGCCAGCAGTGAATATGCAGGGGACCAGCCCCAGCATTTT. This translates into CASSEYAGDQPQHF.

Ten or more counts support this clonotype. V is TRBV6-1 and J is TRBJ1-1; TRBD1 matches 8 bases. The ends lost 1 base at V and 7 bases at J; junction bases unmatched: 5. Germline values: CDR1 MNHNS, CDR2 SASEGT. The CDR3 totals 14 residues. Written as DNA, the CDR3 is TGTGCCAGCAGTGAAGTGGCAGGGGGCGGTGAAGCTTTCTTT. Translating it yields CASSEVAGGGEAFF.

The V call is TRBV28, the J call TRBJ2-7, with D perhaps matching TRBD1 or TRBD2 (5 bases each). The CDR3 is made up of 15 amino acids. V shed 6 bases and J shed 3 bases, with 18 bases lying between them. Germline CDR1 MDHEN, CDR2 SYDVKM. The DNA of the CDR3 is TGTGCCAGCAGCCTGTCCGGGACGGGGATCTACGAGCAGTACTTC. Its translation: CASSLSGTGIYEQYF.

The genes are TRBV28 and TRBJ2-2; D may be TRBD1 (5 bases). Germline lookup yields CDR1 MDHEN and CDR2 SYDVKM. Deletions cut 2 bases from V and 5 bases from J, with 15 bases between. This CDR3 contains 16 residues. The chain's CDR3 is CASSLIGQGRTGELFF. In DNA, the CDR3 is TGTGCCAGCAGTTTAATTGGTCAGGGAAGGACCGGGGAGCTGTTTTTT.

The CDR3 protein is CAISASGVDSANTGELFF. The CDR3 DNA reads as TGTGCCATCAGTGCTTCGGGGGTCGACAGCGCGAACACCGGGGAGCTGTTTTTT. The chain links TRBV10-3 to TRBJ2-2, with D possibly TRBD2 on 6 matching bases. Per germline, CDR1 ENHRY and CDR2 SYGVKD. V shed 4 bases and J shed 0 bases, with 18 bases lying between them. There are 18 residues in the CDR3.

This clonotype was observed at least ten times. J is TRBJ2-7 and V is TRBV10-2; TRBD2 is a possible D gene (5 bases). V was shortened by 0 bases and J by 3 bases, with 12 bases between the two germline ends. Germline values: CDR1 WSHSY, CDR2 SAAADI. The CDR3 loop spans 15 amino acids. CDR3 residues: CASSESSAGNYEQYF. For the CDR3, the DNA is TGCGCCAGCAGTGAGTCGAGCGCCGGGAACTACGAGCAGTACTTC.

The chain links TRBV4-1 to TRBJ1-1; TRBD1 is a possible D gene (5 bases). Per the germline V gene, CDR1 is MGHRA and CDR2 is YSYEKL. V gave up 1 base and J gave up 4 bases, with 10 bases separating them. CDR3 length: 14 amino acids. The CDR3 protein is CASSQVMGGTEAFF. The CDR3 coding sequence is TGCGCCAGCAGCCAAGTGATGGGGGGCACTGAAGCTTTCTTT.

In this sample, this clonotype turned up many times. This may stem from a read error, because a much larger clone lies one nucleotide away. The gene calls are TRBV10-3 and TRBJ2-7, with D unclear. The CDR3 has 14 amino acids. Germline V gene sequence: CDR1 ENHRY, CDR2 SYGVKD. The DNA for the CDR3 is TGTGCCATCAGTGAGTCGGGCAACTCCTACGAGCAGCACTTC. Amino acid sequence: CAISESGNSYEQHF.

Ten or more counts support this clonotype. V gene TRBV20-1 combines with J gene TRBJ1-5, with TRBD1 identical over 9 bases. The junction had 7 bases not matched to a gene; V was cut back by 0 bases and J by 4 bases. The CDR3 totals 16 residues. CDR1 is DFQATT, CDR2 SNEGSKA, per germline (reference sequence). The CDR3 sequence is CSARDPGTGSNQPQHF. The CDR3 DNA is TGCAGTGCTAGAGATCCCGGGACAGGGTCGAATCAGCCCCAGCATTTT.

The chain links TRBV28 to TRBJ2-2, with 9 bases matching TRBD2. V lost 6 bases to trimming and J lost 2 bases; unmatched junction nucleotides: 13. There are 18 residues in the CDR3. The V gene's germline CDR1 is MDHEN and CDR2 SYDVKM. The CDR3 DNA sequence: TGTGCCAGCAGCCCCATGGGGCTAGCGGGATTAAACACCGGGGAGCTGTTTTTT. Translating gives CASSPMGLAGLNTGELFF.

This clonotype has at least ten counts. The CDR3: CASSLSAGVGNTIYF. CDR3 coding DNA: TGTGCCAGCAGCTTATCGGCAGGGGTTGGAAACACCATATATTTT. This chain uses TRBV7-2 with TRBJ1-3, with D maybe TRBD1 (6 bases). The V gene's germline CDR1 is SGHTA and CDR2 FQGNSA. Trimming removed 2 bases from V and 3 bases from J, with 11 bases in between. The CDR3 extends over 15 amino acids.

This clonotype was counted many times. The chain is built from TRBV4-1 and TRBJ1-5; no definite D call. Per germline, CDR1 MGHRA and CDR2 YSYEKL. This CDR3 region has 16 residues. The V gene lost 1 base and the J gene lost 3 bases, with 13 bases spanning the gap. CDR3 DNA sequence: TGCGCCAGCAGCCAAGTAAGTAGGGTCAACAATCAGCCCCAGCATTTT. Translated: CASSQVSRVNNQPQHF.

This clonotype occurred many times. This chain links TRBV3-1 with TRBJ1-2, with 8 bases matching TRBD1. With 4 bases clipped from V and 8 bases from J, the junction kept 18 bases outside the gene matches. The germline V gene encodes CDR1 LGHDT and CDR2 YNNKEL (reference sequence). This CDR3 has 17 amino acids. In DNA, the CDR3 is TGTGCCAGCAGCCGCCCGGACAGGGAACTCGATTTCGACGGCTACACCTTC. Residues: CASSRPDRELDFDGYTF.

This clonotype was detected ten times or more. The genes are TRBV11-1 and TRBJ2-7; TRBD1 is a possible D gene (7 bases). The V gene's germline CDR1 is SGHAT and CDR2 FQDESV (reference sequence). This CDR3 is 16 amino acids long. Trimming removed 1 base from V and 2 bases from J, with 15 bases in between. CDR3 sequence: CASSLVGRGAAYEQYF. CDR3 coding DNA: TGTGCCAGCAGCTTAGTTGGCAGGGGGGCGGCCTACGAGCAGTACTTC.